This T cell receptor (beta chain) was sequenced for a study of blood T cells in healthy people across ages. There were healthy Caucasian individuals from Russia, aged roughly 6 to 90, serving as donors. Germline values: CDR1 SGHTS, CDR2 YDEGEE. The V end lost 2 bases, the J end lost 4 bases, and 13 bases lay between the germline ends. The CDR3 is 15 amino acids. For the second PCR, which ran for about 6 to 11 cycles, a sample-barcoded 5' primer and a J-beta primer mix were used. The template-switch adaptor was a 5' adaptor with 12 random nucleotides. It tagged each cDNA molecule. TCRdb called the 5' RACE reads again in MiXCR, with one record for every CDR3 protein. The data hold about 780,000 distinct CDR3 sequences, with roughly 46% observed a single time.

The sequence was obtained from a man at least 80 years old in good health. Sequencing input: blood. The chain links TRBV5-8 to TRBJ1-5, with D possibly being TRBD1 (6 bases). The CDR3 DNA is TGTGCCAGCAGCTTAACGGGACACCAAAATCAGCCCCAGCATTTT. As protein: CASSLTGHQNQPQHF.